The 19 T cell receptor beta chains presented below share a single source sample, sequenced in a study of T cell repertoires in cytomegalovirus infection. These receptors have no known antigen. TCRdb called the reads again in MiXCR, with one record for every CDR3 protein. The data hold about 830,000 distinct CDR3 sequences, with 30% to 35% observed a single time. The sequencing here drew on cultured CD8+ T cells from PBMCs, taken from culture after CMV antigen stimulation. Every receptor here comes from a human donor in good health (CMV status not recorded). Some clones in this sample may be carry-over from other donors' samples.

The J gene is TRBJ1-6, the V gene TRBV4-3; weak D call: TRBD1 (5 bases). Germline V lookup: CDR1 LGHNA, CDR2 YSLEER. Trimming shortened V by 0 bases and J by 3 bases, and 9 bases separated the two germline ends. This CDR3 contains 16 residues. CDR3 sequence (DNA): TGCGCCAGCAGCCAAGAACCGGGACGCTATAATTCACCCCTCCACTTT. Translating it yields CASSQEPGRYNSPLHF.

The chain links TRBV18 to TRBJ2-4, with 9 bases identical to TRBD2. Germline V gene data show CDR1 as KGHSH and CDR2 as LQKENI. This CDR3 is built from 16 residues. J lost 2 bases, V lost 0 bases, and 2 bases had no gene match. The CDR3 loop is CASSPPRGGTKNIQYF. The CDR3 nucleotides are TGTGCCAGCTCACCACCGCGGGGGGGCACCAAAAACATTCAGTACTTC. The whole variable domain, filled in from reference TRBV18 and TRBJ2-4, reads NAGVMQNPRHLVRRRGQEARLRCSPMKGHSHVYWYRQLPEEGLKFMVYLQKENIIDESGMPKERFSAEFPKEGPSILRIQQVVRGDSAAYFCASSPPRGGTKNIQYFGAGTRLSVL.

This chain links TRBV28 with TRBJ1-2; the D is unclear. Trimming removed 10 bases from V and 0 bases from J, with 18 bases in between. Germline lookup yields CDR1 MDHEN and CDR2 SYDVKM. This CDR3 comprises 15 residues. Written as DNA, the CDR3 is TGTGCCACCCAATGGAGGGAAAGGCCTAACTATGGCTACACCTTC. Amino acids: CATQWRERPNYGYTF.

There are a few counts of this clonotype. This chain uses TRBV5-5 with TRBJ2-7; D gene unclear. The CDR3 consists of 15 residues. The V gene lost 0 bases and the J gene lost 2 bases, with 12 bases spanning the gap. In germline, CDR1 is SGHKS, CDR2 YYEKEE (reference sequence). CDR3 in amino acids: CASSLGWAGTYEQYF. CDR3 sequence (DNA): TGTGCCAGCAGCTTGGGGTGGGCAGGAACCTACGAGCAGTACTTC.

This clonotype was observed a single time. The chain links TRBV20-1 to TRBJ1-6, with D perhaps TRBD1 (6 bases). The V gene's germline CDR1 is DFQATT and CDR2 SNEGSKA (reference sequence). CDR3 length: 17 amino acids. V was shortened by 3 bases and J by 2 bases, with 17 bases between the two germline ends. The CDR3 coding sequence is TGCAGTGCTAGTAGGATTGGGACAACGCCCTATAATTCACCCCTCCACTTT. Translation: CSASRIGTTPYNSPLHF.

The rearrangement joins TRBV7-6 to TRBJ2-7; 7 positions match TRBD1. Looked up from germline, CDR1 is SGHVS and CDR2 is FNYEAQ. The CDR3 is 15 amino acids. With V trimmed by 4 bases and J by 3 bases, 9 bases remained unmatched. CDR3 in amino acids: CASSYLAGTDYEQYF. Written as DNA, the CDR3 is TGTGCCAGCAGCTACCTCGCCGGGACAGACTACGAGCAGTACTTC.

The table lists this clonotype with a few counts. CDR3 loop: CATQGEISNEQFF. DNA of the CDR3: TGTGCCACACAGGGAGAGATCAGCAATGAGCAGTTCTTC. V usage is TRBV7-9 and J usage is TRBJ2-1, with D possibly being TRBD1 (6 bases). Trimming took off 10 bases at V and 6 bases at J, with 16 bases between the two ends. From germline, CDR1 is SEHNR and CDR2 FQNEAQ (reference sequence). This CDR3 has 13 amino acids.

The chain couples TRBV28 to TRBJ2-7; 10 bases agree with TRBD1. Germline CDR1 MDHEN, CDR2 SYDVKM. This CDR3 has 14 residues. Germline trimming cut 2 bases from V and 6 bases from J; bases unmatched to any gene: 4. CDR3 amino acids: CASSLARDRGEQYF. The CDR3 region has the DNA TGTGCCAGCAGTTTAGCACGGGACAGGGGCGAGCAGTACTTC.

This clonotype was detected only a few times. The CDR3 protein is CASRSNSNQPQHF. CDR3 nucleotides: TGTGCCAGCAGGTCTAATAGCAATCAGCCCCAGCATTTT. The chain combines TRBV27 with TRBJ1-5; D call uncertain. CDR1 is MNHEY and CDR2 is SMNVEV in the germline V gene (reference sequence). Trimming stripped 6 bases from V and 0 bases from J, with 6 bases between. This CDR3 spans 13 amino acids.

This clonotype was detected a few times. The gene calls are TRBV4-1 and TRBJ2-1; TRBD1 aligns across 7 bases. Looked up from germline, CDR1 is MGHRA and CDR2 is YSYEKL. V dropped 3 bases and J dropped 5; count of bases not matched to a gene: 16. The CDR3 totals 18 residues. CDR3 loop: CASSQAPPAETGNNEQFF. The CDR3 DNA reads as TGCGCCAGCAGCCAGGCACCCCCGGCCGAGACAGGGAACAATGAGCAGTTCTTC.

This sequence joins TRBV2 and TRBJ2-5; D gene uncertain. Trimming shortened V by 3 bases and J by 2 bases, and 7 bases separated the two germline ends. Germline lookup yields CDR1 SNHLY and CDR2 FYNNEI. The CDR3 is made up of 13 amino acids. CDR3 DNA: TGTGCCAGCAGTGACCGCGTTCAAGAGACCCAGTACTTC. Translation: CASSDRVQETQYF.

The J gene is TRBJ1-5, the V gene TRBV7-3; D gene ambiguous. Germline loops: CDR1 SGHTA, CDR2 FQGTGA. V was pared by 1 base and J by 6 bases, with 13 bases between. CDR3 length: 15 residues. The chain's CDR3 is CASSLIHGQGQPQHF. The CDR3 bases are TGTGCCAGCAGCTTAATCCATGGGCAAGGTCAGCCCCAGCATTTT.

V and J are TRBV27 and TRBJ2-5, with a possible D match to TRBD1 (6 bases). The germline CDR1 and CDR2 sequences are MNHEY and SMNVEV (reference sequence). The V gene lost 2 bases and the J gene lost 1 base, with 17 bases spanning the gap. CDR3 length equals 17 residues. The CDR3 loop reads CASSLRIPTGSQETQYF. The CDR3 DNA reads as TGTGCCAGCAGTTTACGCATACCGACAGGATCCCAAGAGACCCAGTACTTC.

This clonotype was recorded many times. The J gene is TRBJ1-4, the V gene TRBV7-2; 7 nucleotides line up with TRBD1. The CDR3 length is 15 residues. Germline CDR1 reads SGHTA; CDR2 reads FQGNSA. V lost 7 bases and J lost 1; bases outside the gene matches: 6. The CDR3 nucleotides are TGTGCCAGCACCAGGGGGACTGTAACTAATGAAAAACTGTTTTTT. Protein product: CASTRGTVTNEKLFF.

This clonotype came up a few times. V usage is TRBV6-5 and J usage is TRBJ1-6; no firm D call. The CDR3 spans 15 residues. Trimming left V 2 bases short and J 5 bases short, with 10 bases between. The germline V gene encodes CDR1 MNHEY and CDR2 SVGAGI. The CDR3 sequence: CASSYSQNHNSPLHF. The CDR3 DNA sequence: TGTGCCAGCAGTTACAGTCAGAATCATAATTCACCCCTCCACTTT.

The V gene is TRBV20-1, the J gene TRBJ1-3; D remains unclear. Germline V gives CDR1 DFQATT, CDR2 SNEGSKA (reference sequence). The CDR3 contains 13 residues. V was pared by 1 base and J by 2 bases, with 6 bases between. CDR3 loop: CSARAGTGNTIYF. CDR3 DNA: TGCAGTGCTAGAGCTGGAACTGGAAACACCATATATTTT.

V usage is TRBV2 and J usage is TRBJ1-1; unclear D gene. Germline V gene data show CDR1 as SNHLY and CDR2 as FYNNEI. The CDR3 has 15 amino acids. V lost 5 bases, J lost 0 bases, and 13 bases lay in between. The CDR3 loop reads CASSHGETMNTEAFF. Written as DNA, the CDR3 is TGTGCCAGCAGTCATGGTGAGACTATGAACACTGAAGCTTTCTTT.

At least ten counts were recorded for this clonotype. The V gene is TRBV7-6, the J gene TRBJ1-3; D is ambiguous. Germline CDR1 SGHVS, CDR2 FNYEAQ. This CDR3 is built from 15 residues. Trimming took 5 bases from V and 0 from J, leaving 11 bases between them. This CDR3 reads CASSPRANSGNTIYF. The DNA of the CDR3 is TGTGCCAGCAGCCCTCGGGCGAACTCTGGAAACACCATATATTTT.

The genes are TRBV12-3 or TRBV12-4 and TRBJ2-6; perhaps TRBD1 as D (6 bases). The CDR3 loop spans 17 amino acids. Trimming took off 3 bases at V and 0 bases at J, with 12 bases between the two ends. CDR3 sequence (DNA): TGTGCCAGCAGTTTTTGGACAGAAAACTCTGGGGCCAACGTCCTGACTTTC. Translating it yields CASSFWTENSGANVLTF.